Listed below are T cell receptor beta chains from one sample, sequenced in a study of early T cells in non-severe SARS-CoV-2 infection. Via MiXCR, TCRdb re-called the 5' RACE reads, giving one row per CDR3 protein. The sample lists about 110,000 distinct CDR3 sequences; around 13% were seen once. The sequenced sample was whole blood, obtained at baseline. These TCRs come from an adult who was a healthcare worker with PCR-confirmed SARS-CoV-2 infection or an uninfected control (not recorded which). Both conserved end residues are part of each CDR3. Fields, in order: J gene, D gene, V gene, clone size, CDR3 protein. A D gene is named only where the DNA matches it firmly. A row's size may be missing; if present it is once, few, many or a size class.

J: TRBJ2-7; D: -; V: TRBV6-2/TRBV6-3; size: -; CDR3: CASSWDSQANEQYF
J: TRBJ1-4; D: -; V: TRBV7-2; size: -; CDR3: CAGSPGHPTNEKLFF
J: TRBJ2-2; D: -; V: TRBV6-5; size: few; CDR3: CASSYSMGPGELFF
J: TRBJ2-5; D: -; V: TRBV5-4; size: many; CDR3: CASSLAGSRSVETQYF
J: TRBJ2-4; D: -; V: TRBV20-1; size: -; CDR3: CSARVVAKNIQYF
J: TRBJ2-5; D: TRBD1; V: TRBV7-9; size: few; CDR3: CASSRGQAPTQYF
J: TRBJ2-2; D: TRBD2; V: TRBV10-2; size: -; CDR3: CASKGSSGSGNTGELFF
J: TRBJ1-6; D: -; V: TRBV3-1; size: few; CDR3: CASSQNSRPNSPLHF
J: TRBJ2-1; D: -; V: TRBV14; size: -; CDR3: CASSQLLRGRGSYNEQFF
J: TRBJ2-3; D: -; V: TRBV7-9; size: few; CDR3: CASSLPGGDTQYF
J: TRBJ2-7; D: -; V: TRBV4-1; size: many; CDR3: CASSQFLSSVSYEQYF
J: TRBJ2-5; D: TRBD2; V: TRBV10-3; size: -; CDR3: CAISAAGVETQYF
J: TRBJ2-1; D: TRBD2; V: TRBV7-9; size: -; CDR3: CASTLAGTYNEQFF
J: TRBJ2-7; D: -; V: TRBV30; size: -; CDR3: CAWKGILTGPRTYEQYF
J: TRBJ2-1; D: TRBD1; V: TRBV11-3; size: few; CDR3: CASSVGQGISDEQFF
J: TRBJ2-1; D: TRBD2; V: TRBV28; size: few; CDR3: CASSLFSGGRNEQFF
J: TRBJ2-7; D: -; V: TRBV7-8; size: -; CDR3: CASSQGRLAPYEQYF
J: TRBJ1-1; D: -; V: TRBV7-9; size: few; CDR3: CASSTSRHQAFF
J: TRBJ2-3; D: TRBD2; V: TRBV29-1; size: -; CDR3: CSVEITSGGGTDTQYF
J: TRBJ1-1; D: TRBD1; V: TRBV27; size: -; CDR3: CASSLDRALMNTEAFF
J: TRBJ1-4; D: -; V: TRBV20-1; size: -; CDR3: CSATRGSDEKLFF
J: TRBJ2-1; D: TRBD2; V: TRBV2; size: -; CDR3: CASRQGLAGPTEQFF
J: TRBJ1-6; D: TRBD1; V: TRBV5-1; size: few; CDR3: CASRENRGNSPLHF
J: TRBJ2-5; D: -; V: TRBV7-2; size: -; CDR3: CASSLTTFQETQYF
J: TRBJ1-2; D: -; V: TRBV12-3/TRBV12-4; size: few; CDR3: CASSVGRLGGYGYTF
J: TRBJ1-3; D: -; V: TRBV9; size: -; CDR3: CASSTSPGNTIYF
J: TRBJ2-3; D: TRBD2; V: TRBV6-6; size: few; CDR3: CASSSSVRSGRLDTQYF
J: TRBJ2-3; D: -; V: TRBV5-1; size: few; CDR3: CASSPGSGSDTQYF
J: TRBJ2-2; D: -; V: TRBV5-5; size: -; CDR3: CASSSTGTINTGELFF
J: TRBJ2-7; D: TRBD2; V: TRBV3-1; size: few; CDR3: CASSQRVERGGGYEQYF
J: TRBJ1-1; D: TRBD1; V: TRBV29-1; size: -; CDR3: CSGQDRAEAFF
J: TRBJ1-1; D: -; V: TRBV4-1; size: -; CDR3: CASSQGIGGNTEAFF
J: TRBJ2-1; D: -; V: TRBV11-2; size: few; CDR3: CASSRTQGASLIYNEQFF
J: TRBJ1-2; D: -; V: TRBV6-5; size: -; CDR3: CASRRQDVNYGYTF
J: TRBJ2-7; D: -; V: TRBV6-5; size: many; CDR3: CASSYSFGQQSYEQYF
J: TRBJ1-2; D: -; V: TRBV2; size: many; CDR3: CASMVGGALYGYTF
J: TRBJ1-2; D: -; V: TRBV7-2; size: few; CDR3: CASSLRAYGYTF
J: TRBJ2-7; D: -; V: TRBV9; size: few; CDR3: CASSVAQGSQYEQYF
J: TRBJ2-6; D: TRBD2; V: TRBV19; size: many; CDR3: CASSLAGGPSGANVLTF
J: TRBJ1-4; D: TRBD1; V: TRBV6-5; size: few; CDR3: CASSFGQAATNEKLFF
J: TRBJ2-3; D: -; V: TRBV11-2; size: few; CDR3: CASGPWASTDTQYF
J: TRBJ1-2; D: -; V: TRBV7-9; size: few; CDR3: CASSRRDRGYTF
J: TRBJ2-5; D: -; V: TRBV12-3/TRBV12-4; size: many; CDR3: CASRDQEGGAETQYF
J: TRBJ1-5; D: -; V: TRBV28; size: -; CDR3: CASSLAPLQPQHF
J: TRBJ1-1; D: -; V: TRBV30; size: -; CDR3: CAWRYGGTEAFF
J: TRBJ1-1; D: -; V: TRBV18; size: few; CDR3: CASSPPTRTEAFF
J: TRBJ1-1; D: -; V: TRBV27; size: -; CDR3: CASSLLQSNTEAFF
J: TRBJ2-6; D: -; V: TRBV2; size: few; CDR3: CASTGYTSGANVLTF
J: TRBJ2-5; D: -; V: TRBV5-4; size: few; CDR3: CASSLRGEETQYF